These T cell receptor beta chains were read from a single sample in a study of cytomegalovirus exposure and HLA in healthy donors. Clones were sequenced by immunoSEQ multiplex PCR, and TCRdb holds only the in-frame ones, with some missing. Of about 150,000 clones in the sample, roughly 71% are singletons; the top ten hold approximately 1.4%. Sequences were obtained from PBMCs. These receptor sequences come from a middle-aged woman in good health and CMV-seronegative. Both conserved end residues are part of each CDR3. A D gene is named only where the DNA matches it firmly. A clone size is listed for some rows: how often the clone was seen (once, few, many), or a class if it is expanded.

j_call,v_call,d_call,clone_size,cdr3_aa,cdr3_nt
TRBJ1-2,TRBV5-1,-,-,CASSSDSVQGYTF,TGCGCCAGCAGCTCCGACTCGGTCCAAGGCTACACCTTC
TRBJ2-7,TRBV7-2,TRBD1,-,CASSQRTGRFGEQYF,TGTGCCAGCAGCCAACGGACAGGCCGGTTCGGGGAGCAGTACTTC
TRBJ1-4,TRBV7-9,TRBD1,-,CASSLDREKKLFF,TGTGCCAGCAGCTTGGACAGGGAGAAAAAACTGTTTTTT
TRBJ1-1,TRBV29-1,-,-,CSVGRGNTEAFF,TGCAGCGTTGGGAGAGGGAACACTGAAGCTTTCTTT
TRBJ1-2,TRBV7-9,TRBD1,-,CASSSDRVRGYTF,TGTGCCAGCAGCTCTGACAGGGTTCGGGGCTACACCTTC
TRBJ2-7,TRBV10-3,TRBD2,-,CAIRGGLAIYEQYF,TGTGCCATCAGGGGGGGACTAGCAATTTACGAGCAGTACTTC
TRBJ2-7,TRBV20-1,-,-,CSAETGNQQYF,TGCAGTGCAGAGACAGGTAACCAGCAGTACTTC
TRBJ2-1,TRBV11-1,TRBD1,once,CASNKGQGINEQFF,TGTGCCAGCAACAAAGGACAGGGGATCAATGAGCAGTTCTTC
TRBJ2-7,TRBV27,TRBD1,-,CASRIAPGQGAVGSYEQYF,TGTGCCAGCAGAATAGCCCCGGGACAGGGGGCGGTCGGATCCTACGAGCAGTACTTC
TRBJ2-2,TRBV16,-,-,CASSPGRVKTGELFF,TGTGCCAGCAGTCCGGGAAGAGTAAAAACCGGGGAGCTGTTTTTT
TRBJ2-1,TRBV19,TRBD2,-,CASSDQAGDYNEQFF,TGTGCCAGTAGCGACCAAGCGGGGGACTACAATGAGCAGTTCTTC
TRBJ1-4,TRBV25-1,-,-,CASSEPNNEKLFF,TGTGCCAGCAGTGAACCTAATAATGAAAAACTGTTTTTT
TRBJ1-1,TRBV6-5,TRBD1,once,CASSPGGEDTEAFF,TGTGCCAGCAGCCCAGGGGGCGAGGACACTGAAGCTTTCTTT
TRBJ1-5,TRBV6-1,TRBD1,-,CASSEKKGTGHSNQPQHF,TGTGCCAGCAGTGAAAAAAAGGGGACAGGCCATAGCAATCAGCCCCAGCATTTT
TRBJ1-6,TRBV10-3,-,-,CAISRDNSPLHF,TGTGCCATCAGCAGGGATAATTCACCCCTCCACTTT
TRBJ2-5,TRBV27,-,-,CASSHQETQYF,TGTGCCAGCTCTCACCAAGAGACCCAGTACTTC
TRBJ1-2,TRBV11-2,-,-,CASSFDGTDNYGYTF,TGTGCCAGCAGCTTTGATGGAACAGATAACTATGGCTACACCTTC
TRBJ2-5,TRBV30,-,-,CAWTNTGRRLYF,TGTGCCTGGACCAATACAGGACGCCGTCTGTACTTC
TRBJ2-7,TRBV18,TRBD1,-,CASSPRQGITYEQYF,TGTGCCAGCTCACCACGACAGGGTATCACCTACGAGCAGTACTTC
TRBJ2-1,TRBV19,-,-,CASTYSRYNEQFF,TGTGCCAGTACCTACTCCCGATACAATGAGCAGTTCTTC
TRBJ1-2,TRBV7-9,-,-,CASSPQDSYGYTF,TGTGCCAGCAGCCCACAGGACAGCTATGGCTACACCTTC
TRBJ1-6,TRBV12-5,-,-,CASGLYLGVPNSPLHF,TGTGCTAGTGGTTTGTACCTGGGCGTCCCGAATTCACCCCTCCACTTT
TRBJ2-1,TRBV15,TRBD2,-,CATSGYTGLAGNEQFF,TGTGCCACCAGCGGATATACGGGACTAGCTGGGAATGAGCAGTTCTTC
TRBJ2-7,TRBV7-9,-,-,CSSSLAEGWGEQYF,TGTTCCAGCAGCTTAGCCGAGGGCTGGGGAGAGCAGTACTTC
TRBJ2-5,TRBV6-5,-,-,CASSYQGNTARETQYF,TGTGCCAGCAGTTACCAGGGCAATACGGCCCGGGAGACCCAGTACTTC
TRBJ2-3,TRBV10-3,TRBD2,-,CAITPNLGGGTDTQYF,TGTGCCATCACCCCGAATTTGGGGGGGGGCACAGATACGCAGTATTTT
TRBJ1-4,TRBV7-2,-,once,CASSPSGSKGEKLFF,TGTGCCAGCAGCCCCAGCGGGTCGAAGGGTGAAAAACTGTTTTTT
TRBJ1-5,TRBV4-1,TRBD1,few,CASSQLRGQGPSNQPQHF,TGCGCCAGCAGCCAGCTGCGGGGACAGGGACCGAGCAATCAGCCCCAGCATTTT
TRBJ1-1,TRBV7-2,-,-,CASSLVDRLNTEAFF,TGTGCCAGCAGCTTAGTGGACAGACTGAACACTGAAGCTTTCTTT
TRBJ2-7,TRBV25-1,TRBD1,-,CASSEDRGGAFYEQYF,TGTGCCAGCAGTGAAGACAGGGGAGGCGCCTTCTACGAGCAGTACTTC
TRBJ2-1,TRBV5-1,-,-,CASRLMSSIYNEQFF,TGCGCCAGCAGGTTGATGTCTAGTATTTACAATGAGCAGTTCTTC
TRBJ1-1,TRBV18,TRBD1,-,CASSQSRDRGMNTEAFF,TGTGCCAGCTCACAATCCCGGGACAGGGGGATGAACACTGAAGCTTTCTTT
TRBJ1-5,TRBV6-5,TRBD1,once,CASSDRGTGNQPQHF,TGTGCCAGCAGCGACAGGGGGACTGGCAATCAGCCCCAGCATTTT
TRBJ1-1,TRBV19,-,-,CASNRGAWAFF,TGTGCCAGTAACCGGGGGGCGTGGGCTTTCTTT
TRBJ1-1,TRBV28,-,once,CASLRERDTEAFF,TGTGCCAGCCTGAGGGAGCGGGACACTGAAGCTTTCTTT
TRBJ1-2,TRBV4-1,-,-,CASTPDGGGDYGYTF,TGCGCCAGCACCCCTGACGGTGGCGGGGACTATGGCTACACCTTC
TRBJ2-4,TRBV6-6,-,-,CASSFELSRDKSDF,TGTGCCAGCAGTTTCGAACTTTCTCGGGACAAGTCAGACTTC
TRBJ2-7,TRBV28,TRBD2,-,CASSFVSSGAYEQYF,TGTGCCAGCAGTTTCGTGTCTAGCGGGGCCTACGAGCAGTACTTC
TRBJ2-1,TRBV6-1,TRBD2,-,CASSETRTSGGYSSYNEQFF,TGTGCCAGCAGTGAAACTCGGACTAGCGGGGGATACAGCTCCTACAATGAGCAGTTCTTC
TRBJ2-3,TRBV5-8,-,-,CASSLLRGTTVDTQYF,TGTGCCAGCAGCTTGCTGCGGGGAACCACGGTGGATACGCAGTATTTT
TRBJ2-3,TRBV29-1,TRBD2,once,CSVSSGGSTDTQYF,TGCAGCGTTTCTAGCGGGGGTAGCACGGATACGCAGTATTTT
TRBJ2-1,TRBV5-1,-,-,CASSDISVSSSYNEQFF,TGCGCCAGCAGCGATATTTCGGTTTCAAGCTCCTACAATGAGCAGTTCTTC
TRBJ2-7,TRBV25-1,-,-,CASSSPRAGFTYEQYF,TGTGCCAGCAGCAGCCCACGCGCAGGGTTTACCTACGAGCAGTACTTC
TRBJ2-3,TRBV18,TRBD2,-,CASSPTLADFGTQYF,TGTGCCAGCTCACCAACGCTAGCGGACTTCGGTACGCAGTATTTT
TRBJ1-6,TRBV7-2,TRBD1,-,CASSFGQGMVYSPLHF,TGTGCCAGCAGCTTTGGACAGGGGATGGTGTACTCACCCCTCCACTTT
TRBJ1-5,TRBV7-2,TRBD1,-,CASSLYGTGEAQHF,TGTGCCAGCAGCTTATACGGGACAGGTGAGGCCCAGCATTTT
TRBJ2-1,TRBV7-9,TRBD2,once,CASSLVSSGHFNEQFF,TGTGCCAGCAGCTTAGTTAGTAGCGGGCATTTCAATGAGCAGTTCTTC
TRBJ1-1,TRBV11-2,-,-,CASSLVGGGATEAFF,TGTGCCAGCAGCTTAGTGGGCGGGGGCGCGACTGAAGCTTTCTTT
TRBJ1-1,TRBV10-1,-,-,CASSESLNTEAFF,TGCGCCAGCAGTGAGAGCTTGAACACTGAAGCTTTCTTT
TRBJ1-5,TRBV4-3,TRBD1,-,CASSQLWGQGLLNQPQHF,TGCGCCAGCAGCCAACTTTGGGGACAGGGCCTTCTCAATCAGCCCCAGCATTTT
TRBJ2-5,TRBV6-5,TRBD2,-,CASSYSPSGSGAQYF,TGTGCCAGCAGTTACTCGCCTAGCGGGTCCGGGGCCCAGTACTTC